This T cell receptor (beta chain) was recorded in a study of T cell responses to AZD1222 COVID-19 vaccine. Concerning this clone itself: Antigen unknown.

Study-level points and caveats: Researchers report vaccine-associated CD4 TCRs spanning spike, with dominance at 160-218 and 743-854.

This CDR3 comprises 11 residues. V was clipped by 10 bases and J by 3 bases, with 10 bases between them. CDR1 and CDR2 (germline): ENHRY, SYGVKD. Generated by immunoSEQ multiplex PCR, the TCRdb table keeps only in-frame clones and is missing some. The data contain 140,000 to 150,000 clones, around 90% of them singletons. The sample in question was peripheral blood, obtained on day 0 of AZD1222 vaccination. The receptor comes from an adult in good health. V gene TRBV10-3 combines with J gene TRBJ2-7; D call uncertain. CDR3 DNA: TGTGCCACCTCGGCGAGCTACGAGCAGTACTTC. It codes for CATSASYEQYF.